The 8 T cell receptor beta chains listed next were all sequenced from one sample in a study. TCRdb ran MiXCR on the RT-PCR reads and lists one entry per CDR3 protein. In the table there are hundreds of thousands of distinct CDR3 sequences, approximately 15% of which are singletons. Sequenced: memory CD4+ T cells from blood. Receptors were obtained from a female donor in good health, serving as a healthy control.

V is TRBV20-1 and J is TRBJ2-1, with a possible D match to TRBD2 (7 bases). V was trimmed by 3 bases and J by 9 bases, leaving 12 bases between them. CDR3 length equals 12 residues. Germline CDR1 reads DFQATT; CDR2 reads SNEGSKA (reference sequence). DNA of the CDR3: TGCAGTGCTAGGGAGGGGGGGCGTGAGCAGTTCTTC. Translation: CSAREGGREQFF.

The rearrangement joins TRBV29-1 to TRBJ2-7; D remains unclear. Germline V gene sequence: CDR1 SQVTM, CDR2 ANQGSEA. V lost 4 bases to trimming and J lost 2 bases, with 9 bases between them. The CDR3 contains 12 residues. Here the CDR3 DNA reads TGCAGCGTTGTAGTACTACCCTACGAGCAGTACTTC. This encodes CSVVVLPYEQYF.

In this sample, this clonotype turned up a few times. The chain joins TRBV5-1 to TRBJ2-1; no definite D call. Deletions cut 7 bases from V and 7 bases from J, with 15 bases between. Germline-derived CDR1 and CDR2 are SGHRS and YFSETQ. The CDR3 consists of 13 residues. The CDR3 DNA follows: TGCGCCAGCCACGCGGTAGCAGGTAATGAGCAGTTCTTC. The encoded protein is CASHAVAGNEQFF. Filled out from reference TRBV5-1 and TRBJ2-1, the complete variable domain reads KAGVTQTPRYLIKTRGQQVTLSCSPISGHRSVSWYQQTPGQGLQFLFEYFSETQRNKGNFPGRFSGRQFSNSRSEMNVSTLELGDSALYLCASHAVAGNEQFFGPGTRLTVL.

This clonotype was detected a few times. The gene calls are TRBV5-1 and TRBJ1-2, with D uncertain. Germline V gene data show CDR1 as SGHRS and CDR2 as YFSETQ. V gave up 0 bases and J gave up 6 bases, with 9 bases separating them. There are 13 residues in the CDR3. The CDR3 coding sequence is TGCGCCAGCAGCTTGGATGGGAGCCATGGCTACACCTTC. As protein: CASSLDGSHGYTF. Full variable domain (rest looked up from reference TRBV5-1 and TRBJ1-2): KAGVTQTPRYLIKTRGQQVTLSCSPISGHRSVSWYQQTPGQGLQFLFEYFSETQRNKGNFPGRFSGRQFSNSRSEMNVSTLELGDSALYLCASSLDGSHGYTFGSGTRLTVV.

The chain combines TRBV18 with TRBJ1-5; possible D gene TRBD1, 6 bases. CDR1 is KGHSH, CDR2 LQKENI, per germline. The CDR3 has 14 amino acids. Trimming shortened V by 3 bases and J by 4 bases, and 10 bases separated the two germline ends. The CDR3 coding sequence is TGTGCCAGCTCACCTCAGGACAGAAATCAGCCCCAGCATTTT. This gives the protein CASSPQDRNQPQHF.

This clonotype has just a few counts. This chain links TRBV6-5 with TRBJ1-6; tentative D call: TRBD1 (6 bases). Per the germline V gene, CDR1 is MNHEY and CDR2 is SVGAGI. CDR3 length: 14 residues. Trimming took 10 bases from V and 2 from J, leaving 12 bases between them. This CDR3 reads CATRQAAYNSPLHF. The CDR3 nucleotides read TGTGCCACCCGACAGGCTGCCTATAATTCACCCCTCCACTTT.

This chain connects TRBV6-5 to TRBJ1-6; D not certain. The CDR3 runs to 15 residues. CDR1 is MNHEY and CDR2 is SVGAGI in the germline V gene. V dropped 1 base and J dropped 8 bases, with 12 bases sitting between them. Here the CDR3 DNA reads TGTGCCAGCAGTTACTGGGCGGGGAGGGATTCACCCCTCCACTTT. It codes for CASSYWAGRDSPLHF.

The chain carries TRBV28 and TRBJ1-1; the D is unclear. This CDR3 region has 13 residues. In germline, CDR1 is MDHEN, CDR2 SYDVKM. V was trimmed by 5 bases and J by 1 base, leaving 8 bases between them. In nucleotides, the CDR3 is TGTGCCAGCAGTACCCTCGCGAACACTGAAGCTTTCTTT. As protein: CASSTLANTEAFF. Combining the CDR3 with reference TRBV28 and TRBJ1-1 gives the whole variable domain DVKVTQSSRYLVKRTGEKVFLECVQDMDHENMFWYRQDPGLGLRLIYFSYDVKMKEKGDIPEGYSVSREKKERFSLILESASTNQTSMYLCASSTLANTEAFFGQGTRLTVV.